This T cell receptor (beta chain) was identified during a study of blood T cells in healthy people across ages. This CDR3 is 15 amino acids long. V was pared by 4 bases and J by 6 bases, with 5 bases of the junction left unmatched. Germline CDR1 reads SGHRS; CDR2 reads YFSETQ. Russia was home to the donors, healthy Caucasian individuals aged about 6 to 90. Every sample gave at least 5 micrograms of total RNA when it was extracted. This clonotype has just a few counts. The authors ran a second PCR of 7 to 11 cycles using a sample-barcoded 5' primer and a J-beta primer mix. TCRdb recomputed calls from the 5' RACE reads with MiXCR, one row per CDR3 protein. Among approximately 1.5 million distinct CDR3 sequences listed, almost 35% were seen once.

The V call is TRBV5-1, the J call TRBJ2-1, with 12 bases that match TRBD1. Material: blood. This receptor was taken from a woman aged 25-40 years in good health. The CDR3 DNA follows: TGCGCCAGCAGCAAGGGACAGGGGGCAGGCAATGAGCAGTTCTTC. Amino acids: CASSKGQGAGNEQFF.